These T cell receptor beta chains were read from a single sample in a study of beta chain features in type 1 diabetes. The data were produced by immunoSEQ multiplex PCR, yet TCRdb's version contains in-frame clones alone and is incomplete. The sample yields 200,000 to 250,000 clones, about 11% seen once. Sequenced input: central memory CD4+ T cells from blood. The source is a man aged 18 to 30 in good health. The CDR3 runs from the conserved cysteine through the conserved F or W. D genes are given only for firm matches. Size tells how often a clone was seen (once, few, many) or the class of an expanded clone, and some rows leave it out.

CDR3: CASGGAGAPPETQYF; DNA: TGTGCCAGCGGGGGAGCGGGAGCCCCCCCAGAGACCCAGTACTTC; V: TRBV9; size: NA; D: TRBD2; J: TRBJ2-5
CDR3: CASSVVGQGGDEQFF; DNA: TGTGCCAGCAGCGTAGTTGGCCAGGGTGGTGATGAGCAGTTCTTC; V: TRBV9; size: few; D: NA; J: TRBJ2-1
CDR3: CASSRDRPQDEQFF; DNA: TGTGCCAGCAGCCGAGACCGCCCCCAGGATGAGCAGTTCTTC; V: TRBV7-2; size: few; D: NA; J: TRBJ2-1
CDR3: CASSPDRADEQFF; DNA: TGCGCCAGCAGCCCGGACAGGGCGGATGAGCAGTTCTTC; V: TRBV5-1; size: NA; D: TRBD1; J: TRBJ2-1
CDR3: CASGRNEKLFF; DNA: TGTGCCAGCGGTAGAAATGAAAAACTGTTTTTT; V: TRBV28; size: few; D: NA; J: TRBJ1-4
CDR3: CASTRLDRADPYNEQFF; DNA: TGTGCCAGCACCCGATTAGATCGGGCGGACCCCTACAATGAGCAGTTCTTC; V: TRBV13; size: few; D: NA; J: TRBJ2-1
CDR3: CASSPLDRFSYEQYF; DNA: TGTGCCAGCTCACCTTTGGACAGGTTCTCCTACGAGCAGTACTTC; V: TRBV18; size: NA; D: TRBD1; J: TRBJ2-7
CDR3: CASSRTDTAVSGANVLTF; DNA: TGTGCCAGCAGCCGGACCGATACAGCCGTCTCTGGGGCCAACGTCCTGACTTTC; V: TRBV4-2; size: NA; D: NA; J: TRBJ2-6
CDR3: CSGDVGETQYF; DNA: TGCAGTGGAGACGTCGGGGAGACCCAGTACTTC; V: TRBV20-1; size: few; D: NA; J: TRBJ2-5
CDR3: CASSGRAYNEKLFF; DNA: TGTGCCAGCAGTGGCAGAGCCTATAATGAAAAACTGTTTTTT; V: TRBV6-1; size: NA; D: NA; J: TRBJ1-4
CDR3: CASSLAQSNTEAFF; DNA: TGCGCCAGCAGCTTGGCACAGTCAAACACTGAAGCTTTCTTT; V: TRBV5-1; size: few; D: NA; J: TRBJ1-1
CDR3: CASARDGNIQYF; DNA: TGTGCCAGCGCCCGGGATGGGAACATTCAGTACTTC; V: TRBV7-8; size: many; D: NA; J: TRBJ2-4
CDR3: CAWSVLRGRQPQHF; DNA: TGTGCCTGGAGTGTACTCAGGGGAAGGCAGCCCCAGCATTTT; V: TRBV30; size: few; D: NA; J: TRBJ1-5
CDR3: CASSLERTDGGYTF; DNA: TGTGCCAGCAGCTTAGAGAGGACCGATGGCGGCTACACCTTC; V: TRBV11-3; size: NA; D: NA; J: TRBJ1-2
CDR3: CASSADMGLAGGLGETQYF; DNA: TGTGCCAGCAGCGCGGACATGGGACTAGCGGGAGGCCTAGGCGAGACCCAGTACTTC; V: TRBV13; size: NA; D: TRBD2; J: TRBJ2-5
CDR3: CATGWCDRYGYTF; DNA: TGTGCCACCGGCTGGTGCGACAGGTATGGCTACACCTTC; V: TRBV14; size: few; D: NA; J: TRBJ1-2
CDR3: CASLGAGSYNEQFF; DNA: TGTGCCAGCCTCGGGGCAGGGAGCTACAATGAGCAGTTCTTC; V: TRBV28; size: many; D: NA; J: TRBJ2-1
CDR3: CASSYEQGAREQYF; DNA: TGCGCCAGCAGCTATGAACAGGGGGCGAGGGAGCAGTACTTC; V: TRBV4-1; size: few; D: TRBD1; J: TRBJ2-7
CDR3: CASSLDKAGLHEQYF; DNA: TGCGCCAGCAGCTTGGATAAGGCCGGGCTCCACGAGCAGTACTTC; V: TRBV5-1; size: NA; D: NA; J: TRBJ2-7
CDR3: CASRPMGLASTDTQYF; DNA: TGTGCCAGCAGACCTATGGGACTAGCTAGCACAGATACGCAGTATTTT; V: TRBV28; size: NA; D: TRBD2; J: TRBJ2-3
CDR3: CASSPLWPNTGELFF; DNA: TGTGCCAGCAGCCCCCTGTGGCCGAACACCGGGGAGCTGTTTTTT; V: TRBV27; size: NA; D: NA; J: TRBJ2-2
CDR3: CASSLEGLNTGELFF; DNA: TGCGCCAGCAGCTTGGAGGGGCTTAACACCGGGGAGCTGTTTTTT; V: TRBV5-1; size: NA; D: NA; J: TRBJ2-2
CDR3: CASSESLTINF; DNA: TGCGCCAGCAGTGAGTCCCTGACTATAAACTTC; V: TRBV10-2; size: once; D: NA; J: TRBJ2-5
CDR3: CASSSLTGAGVIEQYF; DNA: TGTGCCAGCAGCTCCCTCACCGGGGCCGGAGTTATCGAGCAGTACTTC; V: TRBV7-2; size: NA; D: NA; J: TRBJ2-7
CDR3: CASSSGWEGAYEQYF; DNA: TGTGCCAGCAGCTCCGGCTGGGAGGGGGCTTACGAGCAGTACTTC; V: TRBV5-4; size: NA; D: NA; J: TRBJ2-7
CDR3: CASSFPDGAQNTEAFF; DNA: TGTGCCAGCAGCTTTCCCGACGGGGCCCAGAACACTGAAGCTTTCTTT; V: TRBV11-1; size: many; D: NA; J: TRBJ1-1
CDR3: CASSSRIGGGYTF; DNA: TGTGCCAGCAGCTCAAGGATAGGAGGCGGCTACACCTTC; V: TRBV13; size: few; D: NA; J: TRBJ1-2
CDR3: CAISESGSLGNQPQHF; DNA: TGTGCCATCAGTGAGTCCGGTAGTTTGGGCAATCAGCCCCAGCATTTT; V: TRBV10-3; size: few; D: NA; J: TRBJ1-5
CDR3: CASSPGTLKETQYF; DNA: TGTGCCAGTAGTCCGGGGACCTTAAAGGAGACCCAGTACTTC; V: TRBV19; size: few; D: NA; J: TRBJ2-5
CDR3: CASSPRGTSGSNEQFF; DNA: TGTGCCAGCTCACCACGTGGGACTAGCGGGAGTAATGAGCAGTTCTTC; V: TRBV18; size: few; D: TRBD2; J: TRBJ2-1
CDR3: CASSLVGRLTEAFF; DNA: TGCGCCAGCAGCTTGGTTGGTAGGTTGACTGAAGCTTTCTTT; V: TRBV5-1; size: NA; D: NA; J: TRBJ1-1
CDR3: CASSAGHYGYTF; DNA: TGCGCCAGCAGCGCCGGACACTATGGCTACACCTTC; V: TRBV5-1; size: NA; D: NA; J: TRBJ1-2
CDR3: CAISEKRTDSSGANVLTF; DNA: TGTGCCATCAGTGAGAAGAGGACCGACAGCTCTGGGGCCAACGTCCTGACTTTC; V: TRBV10-3; size: NA; D: NA; J: TRBJ2-6
CDR3: CAWRVGGRLEQYF; DNA: TGTGCCTGGAGGGTAGGCGGGAGGTTGGAGCAGTACTTC; V: TRBV30; size: few; D: TRBD2; J: TRBJ2-7
CDR3: CAWNRGKRNTEAFF; DNA: TGTGCCTGGAACAGAGGCAAGCGGAACACTGAAGCTTTCTTT; V: TRBV30; size: few; D: NA; J: TRBJ1-1
CDR3: CASSIRYEQYF; DNA: TGTGCCAGCAGCATTAGGTACGAGCAGTACTTC; V: TRBV28; size: few; D: NA; J: TRBJ2-7
CDR3: CAISLGQGVNEQYF; DNA: TGTGCCATCAGCCTCGGTCAGGGGGTTAACGAGCAGTACTTC; V: TRBV10-3; size: NA; D: TRBD1; J: TRBJ2-7
CDR3: CAWTSRQIGPISEAFF; DNA: TGTGCCTGGACCTCACGACAGATCGGGCCAATATCTGAAGCTTTCTTT; V: TRBV30; size: NA; D: NA; J: TRBJ1-1
CDR3: CASSPPGLGGTEQYF; DNA: TGTGCCAGCAGCCCCCCGGGACTTGGGGGAACCGAGCAGTACTTC; V: TRBV7-9; size: NA; D: NA; J: TRBJ2-7
CDR3: CSVALGSGQPQHF; DNA: TGCAGCGTCGCCCTGGGGTCGGGGCAGCCCCAGCATTTT; V: TRBV29-1; size: few; D: NA; J: TRBJ1-5
CDR3: CASKNRLAGDNEQFF; DNA: TGTGCCAGCAAAAACCGACTAGCGGGAGACAATGAGCAGTTCTTC; V: TRBV7-2; size: few; D: TRBD2; J: TRBJ2-1
CDR3: CAWSWSFGGRRSGRTEAFF; DNA: TGTGCCTGGAGTTGGTCTTTCGGGGGACGACGCTCAGGTCGCACTGAAGCTTTCTTT; V: TRBV30; size: NA; D: NA; J: TRBJ1-1
CDR3: CASSALAGVEDEQYF; DNA: TGTGCCAGCAGTGCATTAGCGGGAGTTGAGGACGAGCAGTACTTC; V: TRBV25-1; size: NA; D: TRBD2; J: TRBJ2-7
CDR3: CASSASAGNEQFF; DNA: TGTGCCAGCAGTGCTTCGGCCGGCAATGAGCAGTTCTTC; V: TRBV2; size: NA; D: NA; J: TRBJ2-1
CDR3: CAWSIARTGSYTGELFF; DNA: TGTGCCTGGAGCATCGCTAGGACAGGGTCGTACACCGGGGAGCTGTTTTTT; V: TRBV30; size: few; D: TRBD1; J: TRBJ2-2
CDR3: CSVSRTGDQPQHF; DNA: TGCAGCGTTTCCCGGACAGGGGATCAGCCCCAGCATTTT; V: TRBV29-1; size: few; D: TRBD1; J: TRBJ1-5
CDR3: CASGRTPGDTQYF; DNA: TGTGCCAGCGGGCGAACTCCAGGCGATACGCAGTATTTT; V: TRBV6-5; size: few; D: NA; J: TRBJ2-3
CDR3: CASGMTAETQYF; DNA: TGTGCTAGTGGCATGACCGCAGAGACCCAGTACTTC; V: TRBV12-5; size: NA; D: NA; J: TRBJ2-5
CDR3: CASGRAGSPYNEQFF; DNA: TGTGCCAGCGGGAGGGCCGGGTCGCCCTACAATGAGCAGTTCTTC; V: TRBV9; size: few; D: TRBD2; J: TRBJ2-1
CDR3: CSGTGATYEQYF; DNA: TGCAGCGGGACAGGGGCGACCTACGAGCAGTACTTC; V: TRBV29-1; size: NA; D: TRBD1; J: TRBJ2-7
CDR3: CASSTGTGGHQETQYF; DNA: TGTGCCAGCAGCACCGGGACAGGGGGTCACCAAGAGACCCAGTACTTC; V: TRBV9; size: NA; D: TRBD1; J: TRBJ2-5
CDR3: CASSSQVSVEQYF; DNA: TGCGCCAGCAGTTCTCAGGTCTCTGTCGAGCAGTACTTC; V: TRBV5-1; size: NA; D: NA; J: TRBJ2-7
CDR3: CASSQQAGTGVIQYF; DNA: TGTGCCAGCAGCCAACAAGCCGGGACAGGGGTCATTCAGTACTTC; V: TRBV7-2; size: NA; D: TRBD1; J: TRBJ2-4
CDR3: CASSLNGGPAKNIQYF; DNA: TGTGCCAGCAGTTTGAACGGAGGCCCAGCCAAAAACATTCAGTACTTC; V: TRBV27; size: NA; D: NA; J: TRBJ2-4
CDR3: CSVSANSYEQYF; DNA: TGCAGCGTTTCTGCAAATTCCTACGAGCAGTACTTC; V: TRBV29-1; size: few; D: NA; J: TRBJ2-7
CDR3: CASSYGRNHRDTEAFF; DNA: TGTGCCAGCAGTTACGGTCGTAACCATAGAGACACTGAAGCTTTCTTT; V: TRBV6-5; size: NA; D: NA; J: TRBJ1-1
CDR3: CASSPGGFTDTQYF; DNA: TGTGCCAGCAGCCCGGGGGGGTTCACAGATACGCAGTATTTT; V: TRBV7-9; size: many; D: TRBD2; J: TRBJ2-3